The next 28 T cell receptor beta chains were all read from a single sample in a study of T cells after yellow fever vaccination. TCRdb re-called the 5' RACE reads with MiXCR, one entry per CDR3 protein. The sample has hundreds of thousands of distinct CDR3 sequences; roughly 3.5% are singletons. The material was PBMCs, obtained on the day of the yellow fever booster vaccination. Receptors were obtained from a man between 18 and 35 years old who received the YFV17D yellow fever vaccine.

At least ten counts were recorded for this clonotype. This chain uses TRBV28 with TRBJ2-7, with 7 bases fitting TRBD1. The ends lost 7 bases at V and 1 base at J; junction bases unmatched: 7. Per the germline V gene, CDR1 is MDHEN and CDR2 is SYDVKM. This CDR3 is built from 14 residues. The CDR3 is CASNPPGQSYEQYV. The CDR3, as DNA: TGTGCCAGCAATCCCCCGGGACAGTCCTACGAGCAGTACGTC.

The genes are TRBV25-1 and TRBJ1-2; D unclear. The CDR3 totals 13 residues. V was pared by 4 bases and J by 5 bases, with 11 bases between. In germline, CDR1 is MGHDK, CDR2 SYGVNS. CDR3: CASSARTVYGYTF. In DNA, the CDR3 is TGTGCCAGCAGTGCCCGGACGGTTTATGGCTACACCTTC.

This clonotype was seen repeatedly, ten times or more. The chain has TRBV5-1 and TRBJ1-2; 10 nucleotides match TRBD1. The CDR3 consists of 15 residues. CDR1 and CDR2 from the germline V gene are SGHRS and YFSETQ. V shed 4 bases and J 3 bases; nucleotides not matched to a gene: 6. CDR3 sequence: CASSLGQGIYYGYTF. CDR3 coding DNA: TGCGCCAGCAGCCTGGGACAGGGGATATACTATGGCTACACCTTC. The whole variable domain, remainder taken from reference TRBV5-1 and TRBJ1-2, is KAGVTQTPRYLIKTRGQQVTLSCSPISGHRSVSWYQQTPGQGLQFLFEYFSETQRNKGNFPGRFSGRQFSNSRSEMNVSTLELGDSALYLCASSLGQGIYYGYTFGSGTRLTVV.

This CDR3 reads CASSSGLAGVLNTGELFF. The CDR3 bases are TGTGCCAGCAGTTCGGGACTAGCGGGGGTGCTGAACACCGGGGAGCTGTTTTTT. The chain recombines TRBV6-2 or TRBV6-3 with TRBJ2-2; 14 bases line up with TRBD2. The ends lost 4 bases at V and 1 base at J; junction bases unmatched: 5. The CDR3 is 18 residues long. In germline, CDR1 is MNHEY, CDR2 SVGEGT.

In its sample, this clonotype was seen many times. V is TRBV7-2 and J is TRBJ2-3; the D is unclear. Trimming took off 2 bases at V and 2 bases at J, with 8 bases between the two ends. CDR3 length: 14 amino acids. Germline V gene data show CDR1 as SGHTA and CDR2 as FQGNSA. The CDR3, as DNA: TGTGCCAGCAGCTTACGCAGATCCACAGATACGCAGTATTTT. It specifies CASSLRRSTDTQYF.

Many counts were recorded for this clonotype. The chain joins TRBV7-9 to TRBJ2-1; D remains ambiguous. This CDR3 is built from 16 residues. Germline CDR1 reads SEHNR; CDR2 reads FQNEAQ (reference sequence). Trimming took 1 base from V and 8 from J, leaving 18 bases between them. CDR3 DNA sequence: TGTGCCAGCAGCTTAGTCCGACCGCCCATGGGATATGAGCAGTTCTTC. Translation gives CASSLVRPPMGYEQFF.

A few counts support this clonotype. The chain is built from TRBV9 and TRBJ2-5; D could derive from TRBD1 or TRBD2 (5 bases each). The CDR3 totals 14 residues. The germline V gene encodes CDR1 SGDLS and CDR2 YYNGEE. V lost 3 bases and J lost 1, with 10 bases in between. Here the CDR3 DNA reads TGTGCCAGCAGCGAGAGGGACGGCCAAGAGACCCAGTACTTC. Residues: CASSERDGQETQYF.

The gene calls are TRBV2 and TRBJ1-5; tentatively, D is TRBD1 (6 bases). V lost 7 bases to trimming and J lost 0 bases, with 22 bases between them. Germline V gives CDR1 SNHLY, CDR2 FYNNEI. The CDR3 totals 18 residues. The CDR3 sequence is CASNLTGPNLYSNQPQHF. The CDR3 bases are TGTGCCAGCAATTTGACAGGCCCGAACTTGTATAGCAATCAGCCCCAGCATTTT.

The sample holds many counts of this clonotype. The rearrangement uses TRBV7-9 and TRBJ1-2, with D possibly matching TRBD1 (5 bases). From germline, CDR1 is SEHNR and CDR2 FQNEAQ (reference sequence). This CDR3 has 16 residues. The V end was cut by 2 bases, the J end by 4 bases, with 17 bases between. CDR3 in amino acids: CASSLPVTGGIYGYTF. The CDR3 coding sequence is TGTGCCAGCAGCTTACCCGTAACGGGGGGAATCTATGGCTACACCTTC.

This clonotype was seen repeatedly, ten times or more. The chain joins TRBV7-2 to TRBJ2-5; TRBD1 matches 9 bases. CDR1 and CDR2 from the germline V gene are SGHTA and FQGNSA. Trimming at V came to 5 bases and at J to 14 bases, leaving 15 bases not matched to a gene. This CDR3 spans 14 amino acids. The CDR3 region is CASSKGDEQGAFYF. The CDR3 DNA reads TGTGCCAGCAGCAAGGGGGACGAACAGGGGGCATTTTACTTC.

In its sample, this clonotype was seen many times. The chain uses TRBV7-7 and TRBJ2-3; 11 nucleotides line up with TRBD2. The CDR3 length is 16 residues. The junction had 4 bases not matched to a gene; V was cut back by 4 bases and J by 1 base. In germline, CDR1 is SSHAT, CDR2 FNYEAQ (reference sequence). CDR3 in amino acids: CASSSSGGPGTDTQYF. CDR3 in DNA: TGTGCCAGCAGCTCTAGCGGGGGGCCGGGCACAGATACGCAGTATTTT.

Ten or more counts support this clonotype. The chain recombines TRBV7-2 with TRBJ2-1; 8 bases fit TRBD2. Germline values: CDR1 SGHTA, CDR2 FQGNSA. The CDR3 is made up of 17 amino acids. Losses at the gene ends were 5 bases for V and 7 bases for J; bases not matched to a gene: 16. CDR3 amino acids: CASSPPGALAVGNEQFF. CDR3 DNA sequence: TGTGCCAGCAGCCCACCCGGGGCACTAGCGGTGGGGAATGAGCAGTTCTTC.

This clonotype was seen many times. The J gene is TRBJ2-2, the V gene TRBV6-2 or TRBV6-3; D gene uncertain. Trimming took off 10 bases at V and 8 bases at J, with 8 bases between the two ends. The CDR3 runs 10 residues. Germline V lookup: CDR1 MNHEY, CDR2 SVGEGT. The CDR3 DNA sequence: TGTGCCACCGGACGGGGGGAGCTGTTTTTT. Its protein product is CATGRGELFF.

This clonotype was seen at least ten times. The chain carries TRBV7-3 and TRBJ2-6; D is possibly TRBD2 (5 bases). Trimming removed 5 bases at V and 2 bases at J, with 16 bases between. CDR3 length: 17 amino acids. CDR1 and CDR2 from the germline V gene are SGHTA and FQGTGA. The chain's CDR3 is CASSVNGAGTGANVLTF. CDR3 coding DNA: TGTGCCAGCAGCGTGAACGGCGCGGGCACTGGGGCCAACGTCCTGACTTTC.

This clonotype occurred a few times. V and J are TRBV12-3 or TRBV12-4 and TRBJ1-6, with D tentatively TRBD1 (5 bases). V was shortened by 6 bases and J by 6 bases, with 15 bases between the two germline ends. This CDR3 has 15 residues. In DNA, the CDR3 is TGTGCCAGCAGGTCCACCTTAAGGGGTAATTCACCCCTCCACTTT. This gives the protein CASRSTLRGNSPLHF.

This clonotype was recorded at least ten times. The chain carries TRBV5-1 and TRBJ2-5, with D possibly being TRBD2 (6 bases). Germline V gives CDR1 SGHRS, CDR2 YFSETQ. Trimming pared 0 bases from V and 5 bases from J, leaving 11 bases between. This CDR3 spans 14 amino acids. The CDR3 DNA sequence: TGCGCCAGCAGCTTGGCCGTTCTAGCGGAGACCCAGTACTTC. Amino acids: CASSLAVLAETQYF.

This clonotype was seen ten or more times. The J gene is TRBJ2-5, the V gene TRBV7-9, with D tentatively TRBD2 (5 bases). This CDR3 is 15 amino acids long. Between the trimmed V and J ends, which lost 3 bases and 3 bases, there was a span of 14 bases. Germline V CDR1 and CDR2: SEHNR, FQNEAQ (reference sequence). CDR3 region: CASSFLPRGKETQYF. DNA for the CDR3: TGTGCCAGCAGCTTCCTTCCCCGGGGTAAAGAGACCCAGTACTTC.

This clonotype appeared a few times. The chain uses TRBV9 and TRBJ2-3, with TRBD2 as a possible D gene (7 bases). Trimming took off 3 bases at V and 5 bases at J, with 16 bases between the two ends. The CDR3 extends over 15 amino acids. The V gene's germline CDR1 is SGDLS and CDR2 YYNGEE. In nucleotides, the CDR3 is TGTGCCAGCAGCGGGATGGCGGGGGCCTTAGATACGCAGTATTTT. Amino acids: CASSGMAGALDTQYF.

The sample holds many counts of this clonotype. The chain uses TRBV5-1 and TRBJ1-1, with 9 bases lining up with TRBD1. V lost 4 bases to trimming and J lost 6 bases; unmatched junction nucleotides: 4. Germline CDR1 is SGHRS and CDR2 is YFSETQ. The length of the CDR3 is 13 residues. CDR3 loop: CASSATGGPEAFF. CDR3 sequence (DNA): TGCGCCAGCAGCGCCACAGGGGGCCCTGAAGCTTTCTTT.

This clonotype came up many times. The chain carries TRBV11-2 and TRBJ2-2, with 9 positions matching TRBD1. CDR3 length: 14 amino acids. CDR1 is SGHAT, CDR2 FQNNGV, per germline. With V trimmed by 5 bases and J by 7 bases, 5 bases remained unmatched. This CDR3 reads CASSPTGGSGELFF. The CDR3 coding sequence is TGTGCCAGCAGCCCGACAGGGGGAAGCGGGGAGCTGTTTTTT.

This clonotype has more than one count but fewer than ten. CDR3 region: CASSLGPDGYTF. Written as DNA, the CDR3 is TGTGCCAGCAGCTTAGGGCCCGATGGCTACACCTTC. V and J are TRBV7-9 and TRBJ1-2, with D unresolved. CDR3 length: 12 amino acids. Germline V gene data show CDR1 as SEHNR and CDR2 as FQNEAQ (reference sequence). Trimming left V 1 base short and J 6 bases short, with 6 bases between.

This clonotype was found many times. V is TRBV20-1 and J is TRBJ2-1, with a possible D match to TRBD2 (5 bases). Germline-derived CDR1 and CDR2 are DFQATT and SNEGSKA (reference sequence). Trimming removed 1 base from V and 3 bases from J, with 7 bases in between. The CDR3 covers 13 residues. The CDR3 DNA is TGCAGTGCTAGAGGCCGGGACTACAATGAGCAGTTCTTC. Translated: CSARGRDYNEQFF.

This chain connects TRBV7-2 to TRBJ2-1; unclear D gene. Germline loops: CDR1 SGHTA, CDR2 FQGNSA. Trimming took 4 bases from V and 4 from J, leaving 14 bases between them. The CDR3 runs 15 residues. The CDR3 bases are TGTGCCAGCAGCTATGATACGTATGGTTACAATGAGCAGTTCTTC. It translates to CASSYDTYGYNEQFF.

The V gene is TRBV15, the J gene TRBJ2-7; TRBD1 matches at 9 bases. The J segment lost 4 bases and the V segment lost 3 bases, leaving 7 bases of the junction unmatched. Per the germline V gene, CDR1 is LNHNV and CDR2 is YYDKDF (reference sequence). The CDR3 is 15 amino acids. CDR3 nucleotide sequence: TGTGCCACCAGCAGTGGAGGGACAGGGTTTTACGAGCAGTACGTC. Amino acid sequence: CATSSGGTGFYEQYV.

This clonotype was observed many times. CDR3: CATFSEGQPQHF. The CDR3 bases are TGTGCCACCTTCTCGGAGGGGCAGCCCCAGCATTTT. The J gene is TRBJ1-5, the V gene TRBV10-3; D may be TRBD1 (5 bases). The CDR3 is made up of 12 amino acids. Germline V gives CDR1 ENHRY, CDR2 SYGVKD. The V end was cut by 10 bases, the J end by 7 bases, with 14 bases between.

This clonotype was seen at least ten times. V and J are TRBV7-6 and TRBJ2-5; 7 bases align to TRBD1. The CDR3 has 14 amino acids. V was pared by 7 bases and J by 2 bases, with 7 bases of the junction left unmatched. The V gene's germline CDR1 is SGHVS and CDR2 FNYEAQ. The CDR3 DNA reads TGTGCCAGCACCTGGGGACAGCTACAAGAGACCCAGTACTTC. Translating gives CASTWGQLQETQYF.

As DNA, the CDR3 is TGTGCCAGCGCCAGGGGACAGGGCCATGGCTACACCTTC. Translating it yields CASARGQGHGYTF. The chain recombines TRBV6-5 with TRBJ1-2; 9 bases align to TRBD1. The CDR3 is 13 residues long. With V trimmed by 8 bases and J by 6 bases, 7 bases remained unmatched. Per germline, CDR1 MNHEY and CDR2 SVGAGI.

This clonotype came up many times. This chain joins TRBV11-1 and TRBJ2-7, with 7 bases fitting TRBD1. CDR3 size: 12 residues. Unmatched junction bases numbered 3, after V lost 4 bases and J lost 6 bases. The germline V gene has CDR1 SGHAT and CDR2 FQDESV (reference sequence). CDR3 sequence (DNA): TGTGCCAGCAGCTCGCACAGGGGCGAGCAGTACTTC. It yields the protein CASSSHRGEQYF.